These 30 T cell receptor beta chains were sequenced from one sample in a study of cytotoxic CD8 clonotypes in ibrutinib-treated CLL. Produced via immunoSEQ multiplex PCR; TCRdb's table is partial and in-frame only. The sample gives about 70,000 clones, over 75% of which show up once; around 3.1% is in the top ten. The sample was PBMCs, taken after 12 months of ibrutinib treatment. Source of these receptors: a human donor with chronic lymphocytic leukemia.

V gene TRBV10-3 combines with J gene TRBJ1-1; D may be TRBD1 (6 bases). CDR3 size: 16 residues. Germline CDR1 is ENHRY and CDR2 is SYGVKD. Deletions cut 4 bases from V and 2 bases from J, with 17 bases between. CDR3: CAISGGGLFINTEAFF. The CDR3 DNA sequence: TGTGCCATCAGTGGAGGGGGGTTATTTATAAACACTGAAGCTTTCTTT.

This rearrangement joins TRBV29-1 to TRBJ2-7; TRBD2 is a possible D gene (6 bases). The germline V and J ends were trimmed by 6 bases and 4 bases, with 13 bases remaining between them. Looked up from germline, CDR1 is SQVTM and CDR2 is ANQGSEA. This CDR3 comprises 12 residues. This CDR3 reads CSVASDTYEQYF. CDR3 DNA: TGCAGCGTGGCTAGCGATACGTACGAGCAGTACTTC.

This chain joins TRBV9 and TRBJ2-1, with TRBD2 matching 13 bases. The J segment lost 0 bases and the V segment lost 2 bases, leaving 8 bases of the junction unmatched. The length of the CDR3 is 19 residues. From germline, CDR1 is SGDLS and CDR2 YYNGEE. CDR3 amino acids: CASSVGLAGSWSSYNEQFF. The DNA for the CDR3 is TGTGCCAGCAGCGTGGGACTAGCGGGAAGCTGGAGCTCCTACAATGAGCAGTTCTTC.

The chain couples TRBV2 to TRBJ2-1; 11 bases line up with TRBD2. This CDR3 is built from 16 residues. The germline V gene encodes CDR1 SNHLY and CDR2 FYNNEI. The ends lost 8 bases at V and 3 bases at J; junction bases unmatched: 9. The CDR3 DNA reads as TGTGCCAGCCTCGGGCGACTAGCGGGACACTACAATGAGCAGTTCTTC. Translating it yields CASLGRLAGHYNEQFF.

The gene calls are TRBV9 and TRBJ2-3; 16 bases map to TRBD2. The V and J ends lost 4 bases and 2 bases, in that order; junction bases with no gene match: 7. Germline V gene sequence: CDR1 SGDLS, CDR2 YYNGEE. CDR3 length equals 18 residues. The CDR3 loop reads CASSFQGLAGGYTDTQYF. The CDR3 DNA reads TGTGCCAGCAGCTTCCAGGGACTAGCGGGAGGGTACACAGATACGCAGTATTTT.

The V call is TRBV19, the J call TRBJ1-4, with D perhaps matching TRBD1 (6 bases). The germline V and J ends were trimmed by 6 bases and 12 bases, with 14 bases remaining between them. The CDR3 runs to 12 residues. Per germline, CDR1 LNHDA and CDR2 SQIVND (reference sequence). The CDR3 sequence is CASRIEPGELFF. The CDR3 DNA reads TGTGCCAGTAGGATTGAACCAGGGGAACTGTTTTTT.

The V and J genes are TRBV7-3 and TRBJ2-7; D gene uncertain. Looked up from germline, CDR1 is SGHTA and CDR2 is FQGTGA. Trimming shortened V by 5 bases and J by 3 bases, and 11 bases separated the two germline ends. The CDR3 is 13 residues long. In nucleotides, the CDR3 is TGTGCCAGCAGCCCCTCCCCCATCTACGAGCAGTACTTC. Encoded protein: CASSPSPIYEQYF.

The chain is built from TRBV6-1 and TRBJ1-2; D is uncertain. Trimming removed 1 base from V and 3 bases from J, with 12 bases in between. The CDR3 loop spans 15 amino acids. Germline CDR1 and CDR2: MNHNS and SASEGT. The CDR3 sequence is CASSEDGRRYYGYTF. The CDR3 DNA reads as TGTGCCAGCAGTGAAGACGGCAGGCGGTACTATGGCTACACCTTC.

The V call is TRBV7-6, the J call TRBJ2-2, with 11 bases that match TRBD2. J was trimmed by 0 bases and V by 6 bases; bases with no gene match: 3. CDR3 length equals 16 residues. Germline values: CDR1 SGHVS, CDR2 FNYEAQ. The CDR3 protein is CASRGTSGANTGELFF. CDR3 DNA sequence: TGTGCCAGCAGGGGGACTAGCGGTGCGAACACCGGGGAGCTGTTTTTT.

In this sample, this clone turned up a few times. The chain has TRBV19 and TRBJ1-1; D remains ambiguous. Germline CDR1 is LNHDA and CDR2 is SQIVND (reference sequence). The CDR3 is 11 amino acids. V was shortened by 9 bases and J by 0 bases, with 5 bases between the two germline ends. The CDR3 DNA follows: TGTGCCAGCGCGTTGAACACTGAAGCTTTCTTT. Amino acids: CASALNTEAFF.

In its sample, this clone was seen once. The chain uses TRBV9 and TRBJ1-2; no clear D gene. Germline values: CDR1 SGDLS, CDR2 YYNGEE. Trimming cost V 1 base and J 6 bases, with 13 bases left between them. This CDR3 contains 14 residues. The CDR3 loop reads CASSVTSGLDGYTF. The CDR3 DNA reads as TGTGCCAGCAGCGTAACATCAGGTTTGGATGGCTACACCTTC. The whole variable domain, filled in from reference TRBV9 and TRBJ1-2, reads DSGVTQTPKHLITATGQRVTLRCSPRSGDLSVYWYQQSLDQGLQFLIQYYNGEERAKGNILERFSAQQFPDLHSELNLSSLELGDSALYFCASSVTSGLDGYTFGSGTRLTVV.

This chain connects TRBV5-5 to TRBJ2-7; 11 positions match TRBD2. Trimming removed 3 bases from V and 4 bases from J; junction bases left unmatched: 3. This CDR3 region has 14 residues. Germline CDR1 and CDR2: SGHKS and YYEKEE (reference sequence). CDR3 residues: CASSSLAGGYEQYF. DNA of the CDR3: TGTGCCAGCAGCTCATTAGCGGGAGGGTACGAGCAGTACTTC.

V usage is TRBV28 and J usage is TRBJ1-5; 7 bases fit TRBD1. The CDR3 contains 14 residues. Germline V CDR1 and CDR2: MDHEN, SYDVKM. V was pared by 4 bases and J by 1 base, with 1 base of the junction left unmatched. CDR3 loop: CASSSGGSNQPQHF. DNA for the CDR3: TGTGCCAGCAGTTCAGGGGGAAGCAATCAGCCCCAGCATTTT. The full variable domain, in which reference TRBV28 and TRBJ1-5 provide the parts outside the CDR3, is DVKVTQSSRYLVKRTGEKVFLECVQDMDHENMFWYRQDPGLGLRLIYFSYDVKMKEKGDIPEGYSVSREKKERFSLILESASTNQTSMYLCASSSGGSNQPQHFGDGTRLSIL.

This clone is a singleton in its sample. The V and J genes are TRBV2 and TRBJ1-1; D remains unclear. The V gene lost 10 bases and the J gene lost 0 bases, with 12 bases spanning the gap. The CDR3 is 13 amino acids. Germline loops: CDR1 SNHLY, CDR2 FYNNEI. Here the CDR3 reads CATDPGMNTEAFF. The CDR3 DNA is TGTGCCACCGACCCGGGGATGAACACTGAAGCTTTCTTT.

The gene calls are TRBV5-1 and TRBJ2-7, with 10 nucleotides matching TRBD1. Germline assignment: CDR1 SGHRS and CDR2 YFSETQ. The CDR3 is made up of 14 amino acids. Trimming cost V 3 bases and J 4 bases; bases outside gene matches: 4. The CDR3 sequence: CASSSGTGVYEQYF. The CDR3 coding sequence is TGCGCCAGCAGCTCCGGGACAGGGGTGTACGAGCAGTACTTC.

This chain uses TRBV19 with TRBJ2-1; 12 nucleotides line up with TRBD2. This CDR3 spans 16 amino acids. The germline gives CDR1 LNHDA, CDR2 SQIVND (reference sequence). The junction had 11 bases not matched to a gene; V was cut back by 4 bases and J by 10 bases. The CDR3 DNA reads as TGTGCCAGTAGTACCGGGACTAGCGGGTCCCTCCAGGAGCAGTTCTTC. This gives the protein CASSTGTSGSLQEQFF.

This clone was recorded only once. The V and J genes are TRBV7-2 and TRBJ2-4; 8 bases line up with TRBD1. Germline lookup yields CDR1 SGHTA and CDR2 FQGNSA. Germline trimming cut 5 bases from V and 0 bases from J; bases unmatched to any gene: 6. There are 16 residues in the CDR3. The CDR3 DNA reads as TGTGCCAGCAGCCTACAGGGGGTACTAGCCAAAAACATTCAGTACTTC. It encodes CASSLQGVLAKNIQYF.

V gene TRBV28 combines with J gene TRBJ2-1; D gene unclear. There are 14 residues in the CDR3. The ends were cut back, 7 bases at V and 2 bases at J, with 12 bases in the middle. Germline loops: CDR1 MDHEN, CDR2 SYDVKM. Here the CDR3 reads CASKVERPYNEQFF. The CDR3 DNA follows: TGTGCCAGCAAAGTGGAACGCCCCTACAATGAGCAGTTCTTC.

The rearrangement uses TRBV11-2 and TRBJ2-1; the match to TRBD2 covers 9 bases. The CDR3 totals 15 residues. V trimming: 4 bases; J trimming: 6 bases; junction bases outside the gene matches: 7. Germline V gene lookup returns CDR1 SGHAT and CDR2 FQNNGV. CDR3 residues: CASSSRLAVPNEQFF. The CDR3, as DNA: TGTGCCAGCAGCTCTCGACTAGCGGTACCCAATGAGCAGTTCTTC.

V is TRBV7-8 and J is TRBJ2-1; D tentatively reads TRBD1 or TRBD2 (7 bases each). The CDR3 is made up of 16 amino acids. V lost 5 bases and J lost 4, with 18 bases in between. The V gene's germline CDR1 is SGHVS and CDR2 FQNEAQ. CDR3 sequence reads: CASSPTSRGGYNEQFF. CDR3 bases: TGTGCCAGCAGCCCAACCAGCAGGGGGGGGTACAATGAGCAGTTCTTC. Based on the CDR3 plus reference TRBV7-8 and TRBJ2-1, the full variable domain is GAGVSQSPRYKVAKRGQDVALRCDPISGHVSLFWYQQALGQGPEFLTYFQNEAQLDKSGLPSDRFFAERPEGSVSTLKIQRTQQEDSAVYLCASSPTSRGGYNEQFFGPGTRLTVL.

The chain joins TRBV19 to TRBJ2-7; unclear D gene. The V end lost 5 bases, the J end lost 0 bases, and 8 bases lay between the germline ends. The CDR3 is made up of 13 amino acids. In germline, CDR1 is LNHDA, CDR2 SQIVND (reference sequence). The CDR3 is CASSALTSYEQYF. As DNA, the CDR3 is TGTGCCAGTAGTGCCCTGACCTCCTACGAGCAGTACTTC.

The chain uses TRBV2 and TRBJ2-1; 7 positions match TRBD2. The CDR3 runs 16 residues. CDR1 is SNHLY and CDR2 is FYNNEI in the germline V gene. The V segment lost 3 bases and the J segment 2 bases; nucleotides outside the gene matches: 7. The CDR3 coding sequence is TGTGCCAGCAGTGACCTACTAGCGCCAGCCTACAATGAGCAGTTCTTC. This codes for CASSDLLAPAYNEQFF. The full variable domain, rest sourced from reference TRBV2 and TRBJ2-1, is EPEVTQTPSHQVTQMGQEVILRCVPISNHLYFYWYRQILGQKVEFLVSFYNNEISEKSEIFDDQFSVERPDGSNFTLKIRSTKLEDSAMYFCASSDLLAPAYNEQFFGPGTRLTVL.

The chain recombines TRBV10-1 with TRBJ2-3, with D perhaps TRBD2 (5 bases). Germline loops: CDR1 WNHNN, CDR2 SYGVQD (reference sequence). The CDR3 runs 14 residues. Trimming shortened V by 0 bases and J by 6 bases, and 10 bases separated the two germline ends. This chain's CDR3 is CASSESLGADTQYF. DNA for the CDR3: TGCGCCAGCAGTGAGTCGTTGGGAGCGGATACGCAGTATTTT.

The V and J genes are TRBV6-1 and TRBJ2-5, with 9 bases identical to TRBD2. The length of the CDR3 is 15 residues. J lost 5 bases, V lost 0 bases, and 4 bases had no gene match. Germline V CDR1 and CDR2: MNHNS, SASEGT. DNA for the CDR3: TGTGCCAGCAGTGAAGCGGCGGGAGGGCCGGAGACCCAGTACTTC. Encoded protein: CASSEAAGGPETQYF.

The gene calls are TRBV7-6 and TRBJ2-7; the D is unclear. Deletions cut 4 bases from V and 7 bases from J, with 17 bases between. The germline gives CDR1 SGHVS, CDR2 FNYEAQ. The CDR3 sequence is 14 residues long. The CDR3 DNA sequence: TGTGCCAGCAGCTCCTCGGGCAATAACGGGGAGCAGTACTTC. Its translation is CASSSSGNNGEQYF.

The chain's CDR3 is CASRLTSGSTDTQYF. The CDR3 nucleotides read TGTGCCAGTAGGCTGACTAGCGGGTCTACAGATACGCAGTATTTT. The V gene is TRBV19, the J gene TRBJ2-3; 10 bases agree with TRBD2. The CDR3 extends over 15 amino acids. Germline values: CDR1 LNHDA, CDR2 SQIVND (reference sequence). The ends lost 6 bases at V and 3 bases at J; junction bases unmatched: 6.

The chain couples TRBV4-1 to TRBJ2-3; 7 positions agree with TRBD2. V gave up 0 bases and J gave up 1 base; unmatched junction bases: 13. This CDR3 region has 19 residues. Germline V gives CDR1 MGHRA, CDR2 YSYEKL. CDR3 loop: CASSQETVSLSGRTDTQYF. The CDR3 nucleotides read TGCGCCAGCAGCCAAGAAACGGTTAGTCTTAGCGGGCGCACAGATACGCAGTATTTT.

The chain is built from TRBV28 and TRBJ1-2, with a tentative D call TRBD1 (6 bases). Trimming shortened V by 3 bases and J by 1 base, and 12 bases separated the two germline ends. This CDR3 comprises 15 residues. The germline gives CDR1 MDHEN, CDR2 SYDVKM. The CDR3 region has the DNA TGTGCCAGCAGTTTTCTCGGGGGCGGTAACTATGGCTACACCTTC. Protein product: CASSFLGGGNYGYTF.

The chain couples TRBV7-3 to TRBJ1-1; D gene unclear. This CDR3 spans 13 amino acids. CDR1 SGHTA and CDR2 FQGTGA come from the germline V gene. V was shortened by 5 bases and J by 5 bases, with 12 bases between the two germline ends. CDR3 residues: CASSLIRRTEAFF. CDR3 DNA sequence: TGTGCCAGCAGCCTTATCAGGCGGACTGAAGCTTTCTTT.

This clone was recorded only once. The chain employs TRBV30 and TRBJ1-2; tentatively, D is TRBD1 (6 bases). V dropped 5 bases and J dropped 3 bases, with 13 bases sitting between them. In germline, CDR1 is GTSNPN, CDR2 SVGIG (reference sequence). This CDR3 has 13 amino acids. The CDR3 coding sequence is TGTGCCTGGGGGACACCGCCTGACTATGGCTACACCTTC. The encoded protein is CAWGTPPDYGYTF.